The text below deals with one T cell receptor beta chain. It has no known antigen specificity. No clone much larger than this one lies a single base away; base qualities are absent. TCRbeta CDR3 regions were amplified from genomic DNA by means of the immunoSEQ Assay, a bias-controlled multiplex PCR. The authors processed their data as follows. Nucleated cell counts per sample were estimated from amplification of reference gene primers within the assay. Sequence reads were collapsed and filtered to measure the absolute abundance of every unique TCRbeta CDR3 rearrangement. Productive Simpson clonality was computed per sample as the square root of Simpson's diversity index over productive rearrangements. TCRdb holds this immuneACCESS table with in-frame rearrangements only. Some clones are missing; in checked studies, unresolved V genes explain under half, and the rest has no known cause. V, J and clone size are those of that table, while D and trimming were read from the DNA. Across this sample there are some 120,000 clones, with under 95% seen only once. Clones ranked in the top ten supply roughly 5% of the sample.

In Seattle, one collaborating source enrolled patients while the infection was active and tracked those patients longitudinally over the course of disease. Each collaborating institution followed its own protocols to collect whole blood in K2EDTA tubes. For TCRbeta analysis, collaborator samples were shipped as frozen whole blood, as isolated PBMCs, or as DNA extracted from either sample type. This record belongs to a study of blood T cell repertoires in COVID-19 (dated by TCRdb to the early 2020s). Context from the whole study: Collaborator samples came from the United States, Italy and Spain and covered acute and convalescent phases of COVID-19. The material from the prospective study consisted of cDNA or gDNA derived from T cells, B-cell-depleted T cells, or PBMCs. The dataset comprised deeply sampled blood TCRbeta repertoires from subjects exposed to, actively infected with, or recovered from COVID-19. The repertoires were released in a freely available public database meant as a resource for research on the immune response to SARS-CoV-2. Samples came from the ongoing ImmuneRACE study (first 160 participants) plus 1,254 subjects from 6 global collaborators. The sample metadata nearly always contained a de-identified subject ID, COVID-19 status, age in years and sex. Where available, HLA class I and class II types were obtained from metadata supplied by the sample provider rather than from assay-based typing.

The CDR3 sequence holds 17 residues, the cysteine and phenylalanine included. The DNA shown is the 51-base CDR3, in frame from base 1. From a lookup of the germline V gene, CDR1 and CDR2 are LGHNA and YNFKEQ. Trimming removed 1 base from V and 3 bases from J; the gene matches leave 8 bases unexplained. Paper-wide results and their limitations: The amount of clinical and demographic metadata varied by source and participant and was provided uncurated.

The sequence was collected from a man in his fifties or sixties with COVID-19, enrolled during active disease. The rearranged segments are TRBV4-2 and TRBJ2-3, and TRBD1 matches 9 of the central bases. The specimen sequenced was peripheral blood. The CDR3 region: CASSQGVDRGGTDTQYF. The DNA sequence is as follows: TGTGCCAGCAGCCAAGGAGTGGACAGGGGAGGTACAGATACGCAGTATTTT.